Sequencing of this TCR beta chain was carried out in a study of blood T cells in healthy people across ages (dated by TCRdb to the mid-2010s). The study in broad terms: Template switching captured roughly one uniquely barcoded TCR beta cDNA molecule per two T cells in model experiments. The study measured age-related changes in TCR beta repertoire diversity using deep sequencing normalized with unique cDNA molecular identifiers. The donors were split into four age groups: young (average 16 years), middle-aged (39), aged (over 55) and long-lived (approximately 89). To avoid experimental bias, donors of different ages were spread randomly across the sequencing lanes. Two additional independent replicas of 1 million unique cDNA reads from the same blood draw were analyzed for two donors (one aged 18 to 30 and one aged 80 or older).

About this clonotype: Its antigen has not been determined. Base qualities are missing; no much larger clone stands one base away.

V gives up 0 bases and J gives up 3 bases, and the segment between their germline ends measures 18 bases. The germline V gene provides CDR1 SGHTA and CDR2 FQGNSA. The CDR3 numbers 18 residues from cysteine through phenylalanine. Kept here is only the CDR3 DNA, which spans 54 bases and is read in frame from base 1. General findings and caveats noted by the study authors: Because donor CMV infection status was unknown, age-related changes in expanded clonotypes were potentially confounded. Estimates of total diversity from one million sequenced T cells were regarded as lower bounds and underestimates. Because profiling used bulk unsorted PBMCs, naive and antigen-experienced compartments could not be compared conclusively. Observed TCR beta diversity correlated strongly with the percentage of naive T cells measured by flow cytometry. As age increased, observed TCR beta diversity per million T cells dropped in a roughly linear way, and a significant reduction was already evident by age 40. Compared with the aged group, the long-lived group had more naive CD4+ T cells, fewer expanded clones and increased TCR diversity, a pattern suggesting age selection.

Donors were around 37 systemically healthy Caucasian individuals from Russia aged 6 to 90 years. Each donor gave 8 to 10 milliliters of peripheral blood, drawn into EDTA-treated Vacutainer tubes. Ficoll-Paque density-gradient centrifugation was used to isolate PBMCs, with at least 7 million per sample. Trizol reagent was used to extract total RNA from PBMCs, with at least 6 micrograms per sample. For every donor, flow cytometry on a PBMC aliquot measured the percentage of naive CD45RAhigh/CD27high T cells. Receptors were amplified or captured by 5' RACE. For sequencing, an Illumina HiSeq 2500 was employed. A second roughly 7 to 11 cycle PCR used a sample-barcoded 5' primer and a J-beta primer mix. Each TCR beta cDNA molecule received a unique molecular identifier from a template-switch 5' adaptor carrying 12 random nucleotides. Each sample yielded at least 2.5 million CDR3-containing paired-end reads. First-strand cDNA was synthesized from all RNA with the Mint cDNA synthesis kit, primed by a TRBC-specific oligonucleotide. Following uracil-DNA glycosylase treatment, all cDNA underwent a first 18-cycle PCR with the universal primers M1SS and BC2_uni_R. In the authors' own workflow: For normalization, 1 million high-quality reads were randomly selected from each sample, with every read carrying a distinct molecular identifier. Reads sharing molecular identifiers were discarded rather than binned into consensus sequences. MiTCR, run with a Q25 quality threshold and the strictest error-elimination algorithm, handled CDR3 identification, clonotype clustering and error correction. A nonparametric unseen species model with Euler transformation was used to estimate lower-bound total TCR beta diversity. Using fastp trimming at Q25 and MiXCR clonotype assembly, TCRdb reanalyzed the public sequencing data and kept in-frame beta chains. Rows with a matching CDR3 protein are joined into one entry that keeps the most common DNA and genes. TCRdb, rather than the study authors, made the V and J calls. Within this sample are roughly 1,500,000 distinct CDR3 sequences, with roughly 40% of them counted one time only. The leading ten clones occupy 7.9% of the sample.

The chain is made from TRBV7-2 and TRBJ2-1; the D gene could be TRBD1 or TRBD2, each one agreeing over 6 bases. The clonotype comes from a woman aged 18 to 35 in good health. Source material: blood. The CDR3 corresponds to CASSLAPEGLRGYNEQFF. The nucleotide sequence is given as TGTGCCAGCAGCTTAGCCCCCGAGGGACTCAGGGGCTACAATGAGCAGTTCTTC.